These 19 T cell receptor beta chains were sequenced from one sample in a study of T cells expressing NK-cell markers. TCRdb re-analyzed the 5' RACE reads; it lists each CDR3 protein once, without DNA. Its table records over 200,000 distinct CDR3 sequences. Sequencing was performed on blood T cells: a sorted CD56 or NKG2C T cell subset, CD4+ or CD8+ T cells, or bulk PBMC T cells (not recorded which). The receptors were sampled from a young man in good health.

The chain uses TRBV10-3 and TRBJ2-7; checking the TCRdb D call of TRBD1 is not possible without DNA. The CDR3 sequence is 15 residues long. Germline CDR1 is ENHRY and CDR2 is SYGVKD. The CDR3 is CAISVPGTGDYEQYF.

The J gene is TRBJ1-4, the V gene TRBV20-1. CDR1 and CDR2 from the germline V gene are DFQATT and SNEGSKA (reference sequence). The CDR3 loop spans 13 amino acids. Here the CDR3 reads CSAPAGGSEKLFF.

This chain links TRBV7-6 with TRBJ2-1. The CDR3 spans 13 residues. CDR1 is SGHVS and CDR2 is FNYEAQ in the germline V gene. CDR3 sequence: CASSSGPGNEQFF. The whole variable domain, filled in from reference TRBV7-6 and TRBJ2-1, reads GAGVSQSPRYKVTKRGQDVALRCDPISGHVSLYWYRQALGQGPEFLTYFNYEAQQDKSGLPNDRFSAERPEGSISTLTIQRTEQRDSAMYRCASSSGPGNEQFFGPGTRLTVL.

The genes are TRBV18 and TRBJ2-3; TCRdb reports TRBD2, a call that lacks DNA to check it against. The CDR3 has 14 residues. Germline CDR1 and CDR2: KGHSH and LQKENI. CDR3 sequence: CASSLGGTDNTQYF.

The V call is TRBV3-1, the J call TRBJ1-5. In germline, CDR1 is LGHDT, CDR2 YNNKEL (reference sequence). This CDR3 comprises 14 residues. This CDR3 is CASSQYEVNQPQHF.

The chain carries TRBV25-1 and TRBJ2-3. The germline CDR1 and CDR2 sequences are MGHDK and SYGVNS. The CDR3 loop spans 13 amino acids. CDR3 in amino acids: CASSKRPTDTQYF.

The chain employs TRBV15 and TRBJ2-3; TCRdb's D gene call, TRBD1, goes unchecked for lack of DNA. CDR3 size: 16 residues. The germline gives CDR1 LNHNV, CDR2 YYDKDF (reference sequence). The CDR3 reads CATSRRAGGGTDTQYF.

The CDR3 region is CASSHVQGAGTGELFF. The chain uses TRBV4-1 and TRBJ2-2; TCRdb lists TRBD1, though no DNA is available to test this call. The CDR3 is made up of 16 amino acids. Germline lookup yields CDR1 MGHRA and CDR2 YSYEKL.

This chain connects TRBV4-2 to TRBJ2-5; TCRdb names TRBD1, which stays unverified in the absence of DNA. Germline CDR1 reads LGHNA; CDR2 reads YNFKEQ. The CDR3 spans 16 residues. This CDR3 reads CASSQGGTGVGETQYF.

The CDR3 reads CATSRLPAEAFF. The chain combines TRBV15 with TRBJ1-1. The CDR3 contains 12 residues. The germline gives CDR1 LNHNV, CDR2 YYDKDF (reference sequence).

The chain links TRBV11-2 to TRBJ2-1; the D call of TRBD2 rests on TCRdb alone, since no DNA is present to check it. CDR1 is SGHAT, CDR2 FQNNGV, per germline. CDR3 length: 16 amino acids. The CDR3 is CASSPIAGGGWNEQFF.

The V and J genes are TRBV25-1 and TRBJ2-3. Germline loops: CDR1 MGHDK, CDR2 SYGVNS. This CDR3 region has 14 residues. CDR3 region: CASSVAFFRDTQYF.

CDR3 loop: CASSPYDRVSTEAFF. The genes are TRBV3-1 and TRBJ1-1; TCRdb indicates TRBD1, and absent DNA this call remains unverified. The CDR3 is made up of 15 amino acids. Germline V gene data show CDR1 as LGHDT and CDR2 as YNNKEL (reference sequence).

V usage is TRBV5-6 and J usage is TRBJ2-3; no DNA is available, so the TRBD2 call from TCRdb remains unchecked. The CDR3 loop spans 15 amino acids. Germline V gene sequence: CDR1 SGHDT, CDR2 YYEEEE. The chain's CDR3 is CVSSSAGGHTDTQYF.

The V call is TRBV6-4, the J call TRBJ2-2; TCRdb indicates TRBD2, and absent DNA this call remains unverified. CDR1 MRHNA and CDR2 SNTAGT come from the germline V gene. CDR3 size: 15 residues. CDR3 in amino acids: CASSGTSGFTGELFF.

CDR3 residues: CATSRDKVGTEAFF. V and J are TRBV15 and TRBJ1-1. This CDR3 spans 14 amino acids. Germline CDR1 is LNHNV and CDR2 is YYDKDF (reference sequence).

V is TRBV7-8 and J is TRBJ2-2. CDR1 is SGHVS, CDR2 FQNEAQ, per germline. The CDR3 sequence is 16 residues long. CDR3 in amino acids: CASSLIWLTNTGELFF. The entire variable domain, with the rest obtained from reference TRBV7-8 and TRBJ2-2, is as follows: GAGVSQSPRYKVAKRGQDVALRCDPISGHVSLFWYQQALGQGPEFLTYFQNEAQLDKSGLPSDRFFAERPEGSVSTLKIQRTQQEDSAVYLCASSLIWLTNTGELFFGEGSRLTVL.

The chain is built from TRBV3-1 and TRBJ2-1. There are 14 residues in the CDR3. Germline CDR1 LGHDT, CDR2 YNNKEL (reference sequence). This chain's CDR3 is CASSQDGAYNEQFF.

V and J are TRBV29-1 and TRBJ2-2; as DNA is missing, the TRBD2 call by TCRdb cannot be tested. Germline V gene data show CDR1 as SQVTM and CDR2 as ANQGSEA. The CDR3 has 15 amino acids. CDR3 region: CSVARGTSNTGELFF.